The 7 T cell receptor beta chains below all came from one sample that was sequenced in a study of T cells in narcolepsy. Clones were read by immunoSEQ multiplex PCR, and TCRdb kept only the in-frame ones, dropping some. Of around 34,000 clones listed, 65% to 85% are singletons. The sequenced sample consisted of memory (CD45RA-) CD4+ T cells from blood. The receptors shown here come from a human donor in good health.

This clone was found a few times. Other DNA variants within this sample encode the same CDR3. The V gene is TRBV9, the J gene TRBJ1-2, with D hard to call. Germline loops: CDR1 SGDLS, CDR2 YYNGEE. Trimming removed 0 bases from V and 0 bases from J, with 9 bases in between. This CDR3 has 15 amino acids. CDR3 coding DNA: TGTGCCAGCAGCGTAGAGGGCAGAGCTAACTATGGCTACACCTTC. This translates into CASSVEGRANYGYTF. The entire variable domain, with the rest obtained from reference TRBV9 and TRBJ1-2, is as follows: DSGVTQTPKHLITATGQRVTLRCSPRSGDLSVYWYQQSLDQGLQFLIQYYNGEERAKGNILERFSAQQFPDLHSELNLSSLELGDSALYFCASSVEGRANYGYTFGSGTRLTVV.

V is TRBV11-2 and J is TRBJ2-1; 11 nucleotides agree with TRBD2. V dropped 0 bases and J dropped 7; count of bases not matched to a gene: 5. Germline values: CDR1 SGHAT, CDR2 FQNNGV. This CDR3 has 16 residues. The CDR3 region has the DNA TGTGCCAGCAGCTTAGATCAGACTAGCGGGATGAATGAGCAGTTCTTC. Its protein is CASSLDQTSGMNEQFF.

The chain joins TRBV11-2 to TRBJ2-1; the D is unclear. The germline V and J ends were trimmed by 4 bases and 7 bases, with 14 bases remaining between them. Per germline, CDR1 SGHAT and CDR2 FQNNGV. CDR3 size: 14 residues. The DNA for the CDR3 is TGTGCCAGCAGCTCCCGAAGGTCAAGTAATGAGCAGTTCTTC. Translated, it gives CASSSRRSSNEQFF. Full variable domain (rest looked up from reference TRBV11-2 and TRBJ2-1): EAGVAQSPRYKIIEKRQSVAFWCNPISGHATLYWYQQILGQGPKLLIQFQNNGVVDDSQLPKDRFSAERLKGVDSTLKIQPAKLEDSAVYLCASSSRRSSNEQFFGPGTRLTVL.

CDR3 loop: CASRSGSKMVVTGELFF. The CDR3 DNA is TGTGCCAGTCGAAGCGGGAGTAAGATGGTTGTCACCGGGGAGCTGTTTTTT. The J gene is TRBJ2-2, the V gene TRBV19; 8 bases agree with TRBD2. This CDR3 region has 17 residues. The germline gives CDR1 LNHDA, CDR2 SQIVND (reference sequence). V was pared by 8 bases and J by 4 bases, with 15 bases of the junction left unmatched.

This chain uses TRBV7-8 with TRBJ2-1; no definite D call. Germline CDR1 is SGHVS and CDR2 is FQNEAQ. V dropped 5 bases and J dropped 0 bases, with 11 bases sitting between them. This CDR3 region has 15 residues. In nucleotides, the CDR3 is TGTGCCAGCAGCCCATTACAGAGCTCCTACAATGAGCAGTTCTTC. This translates into CASSPLQSSYNEQFF.

The rearrangement uses TRBV11-2 and TRBJ2-3, with a tentative D call TRBD1 (6 bases). Germline assignment: CDR1 SGHAT and CDR2 FQNNGV. The CDR3 has 16 residues. V was shortened by 6 bases and J by 2 bases, with 18 bases between the two germline ends. The CDR3 coding sequence is TGTGCCAGCAGGCCAGACCCGGGACATCTCACAGATACGCAGTATTTT. Translated: CASRPDPGHLTDTQYF.

The chain employs TRBV6-1 and TRBJ1-5; D remains unclear. Trimming removed 6 bases at V and 9 bases at J, with 12 bases between. This CDR3 is 12 amino acids long. Per germline, CDR1 MNHNS and CDR2 SASEGT. The CDR3 is CASSMIWLPQHF. The CDR3 DNA is TGTGCCAGCAGCATGATTTGGCTGCCCCAGCATTTT.